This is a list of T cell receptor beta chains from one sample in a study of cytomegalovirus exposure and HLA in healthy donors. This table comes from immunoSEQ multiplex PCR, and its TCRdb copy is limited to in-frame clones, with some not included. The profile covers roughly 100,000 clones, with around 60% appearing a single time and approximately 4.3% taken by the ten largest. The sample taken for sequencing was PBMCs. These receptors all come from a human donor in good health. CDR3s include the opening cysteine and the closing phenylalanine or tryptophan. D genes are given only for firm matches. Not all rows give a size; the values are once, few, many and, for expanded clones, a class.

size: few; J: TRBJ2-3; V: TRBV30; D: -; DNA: TGTGCCTGGAGTGGGGGCTTTGGTGCGCAGTATTTT; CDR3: CAWSGGFGAQYF
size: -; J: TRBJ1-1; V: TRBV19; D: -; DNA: TGTGCCAGTAGTATTAGTGCGAGAGTCACTGAAGCTTTCTTT; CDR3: CASSISARVTEAFF
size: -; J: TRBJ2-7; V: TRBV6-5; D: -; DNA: TGTGGAGGCAGCTCCGACTACGAGCAGTACTTC; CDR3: CGGSSDYEQYF
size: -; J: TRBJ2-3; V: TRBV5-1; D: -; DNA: TGCGCCAGCAGCGTCGGGCGGGGCACAGATACGCAGTATTTT; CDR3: CASSVGRGTDTQYF
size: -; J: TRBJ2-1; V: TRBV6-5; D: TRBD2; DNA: TGTGCCAGCAGTTACTCAACCAGCGGGATGCAGTTCTTC; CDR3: CASSYSTSGMQFF
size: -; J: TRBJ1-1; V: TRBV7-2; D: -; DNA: TGTGCCAGCAGCTCCAGGGTTAGCACTGAAGCTTTCTTT; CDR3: CASSSRVSTEAFF
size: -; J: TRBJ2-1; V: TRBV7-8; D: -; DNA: TGTGCCAGCAGCCCACAGGGTTACAATGAGCAGTTCTTC; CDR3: CASSPQGYNEQFF
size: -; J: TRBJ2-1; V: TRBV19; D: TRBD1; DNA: TGTGCCAGTAGGGTGGGGACAGGGTTTGATGAGCAGTTCTTC; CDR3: CASRVGTGFDEQFF
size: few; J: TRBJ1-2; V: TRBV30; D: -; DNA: TGTGCCTGGATCACTCCAGGGCAGGGAAGGTATGGCTACACCTTC; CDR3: CAWITPGQGRYGYTF
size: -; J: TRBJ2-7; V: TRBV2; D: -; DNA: TGTGCCACCAGGGGGGCAGGGTCCTACGAGCAGTACTTC; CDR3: CATRGAGSYEQYF
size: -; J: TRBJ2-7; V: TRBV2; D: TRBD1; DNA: TGTGCCAGCCGACCCGGGCGACAGGGAACCTACGAGCAGTACTTC; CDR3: CASRPGRQGTYEQYF
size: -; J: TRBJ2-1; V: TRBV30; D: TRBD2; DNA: TGTGCCTGGAGTAGCGGGAGGGCCTACAATGAGCAGTTCTTC; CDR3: CAWSSGRAYNEQFF
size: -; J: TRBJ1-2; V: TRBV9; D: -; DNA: TGTGCCAGCAGCGAGATGCCCCCCGGCCTGGGCGCGAACTATGGCTACACCTTC; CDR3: CASSEMPPGLGANYGYTF
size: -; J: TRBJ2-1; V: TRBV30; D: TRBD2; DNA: TGTGCCTGGAGTGTTGCGGGAGGGGGTTGGGAGCAGTTCTTC; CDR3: CAWSVAGGGWEQFF
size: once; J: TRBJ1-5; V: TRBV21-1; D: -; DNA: TGTGCCAGCAGCAGAAAAAACAGGGGGCCTCAGCCCCAGCATTTT; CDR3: CASSRKNRGPQPQHF
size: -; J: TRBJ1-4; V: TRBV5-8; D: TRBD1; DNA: TGTGCCAGCAGCCGAGACAGGGAGTTTCATGAAAAACTGTTTTTT; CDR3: CASSRDREFHEKLFF
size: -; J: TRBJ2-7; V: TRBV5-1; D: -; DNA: TGCGCCAGCAGCTTGGGTCTTAATTCCTACGAGCAGTACTTC; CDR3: CASSLGLNSYEQYF
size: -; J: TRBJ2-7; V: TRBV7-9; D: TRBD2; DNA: TGTGCCAGCAGCTTGTTGACTAGCGGGAGATACGAGCAGTACTTC; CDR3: CASSLLTSGRYEQYF